This entry lists 28 T cell receptor beta chains sequenced from one sample in a study of blood T cell repertoires in COVID-19. Sequencing used immunoSEQ multiplex PCR; TCRdb keeps in-frame clones, though not all of them. The profile shows some 15,000 clones, about nine tenths of them singletons. Source material: peripheral blood. Receptor source: a human donor in a cohort sampled during active COVID-19.

The chain carries TRBV7-9 and TRBJ2-1; a possible D gene is TRBD1 (6 bases). The V gene lost 5 bases and the J gene lost 6 bases, with 14 bases spanning the gap. The germline gives CDR1 SEHNR, CDR2 FQNEAQ (reference sequence). This CDR3 contains 14 residues. CDR3 amino acids: CASSLEGQPNEQFF. The CDR3 bases are TGTGCCAGCAGCCTTGAGGGACAACCCAATGAGCAGTTCTTC. Using reference TRBV7-9 and TRBJ2-1 for the parts outside the CDR3, the full variable domain is DTGVSQNPRHKITKRGQNVTFRCDPISEHNRLYWYRQTLGQGPEFLTYFQNEAQLEKSRLLSDRFSAERPKGSFSTLEIQRTEQGDSAMYLCASSLEGQPNEQFFGPGTRLTVL.

The gene calls are TRBV20-1 and TRBJ2-7; D is possibly TRBD1 (5 bases). The germline gives CDR1 DFQATT, CDR2 SNEGSKA (reference sequence). The CDR3 spans 11 residues. Between the trimmed V and J ends, which lost 6 bases and 9 bases, there was a span of 15 bases. CDR3 sequence: CSAGPGWVQYF. The CDR3 coding sequence is TGCAGTGCGGGGCCAGGGTGGGTGCAGTACTTC.

The chain carries TRBV12-5 and TRBJ2-1; TRBD2 matches at 12 bases. The junction had 4 bases not matched to a gene; V was cut back by 1 base and J by 0 bases. The CDR3 sequence is 18 residues long. Germline CDR1 and CDR2: LGHNT and FRNRAP. This chain's CDR3 is CASGLAGLAGLSYNEQFF. DNA of the CDR3: TGTGCTAGTGGTTTGGCCGGACTAGCGGGGCTCTCCTACAATGAGCAGTTCTTC. The entire variable domain, with the rest obtained from reference TRBV12-5 and TRBJ2-1, is as follows: DARVTQTPRHKVTEMGQEVTMRCQPILGHNTVFWYRQTMMQGLELLAYFRNRAPLDDSGMPKDRFSAEMPDATLATLKIQPSEPRDSAVYFCASGLAGLAGLSYNEQFFGPGTRLTVL.

J is TRBJ2-7 and V is TRBV5-1; a weak D match, TRBD1 (5 bases). Looked up from germline, CDR1 is SGHRS and CDR2 is YFSETQ. The CDR3 contains 14 residues. Deletions cut 0 bases from V and 4 bases from J, with 11 bases between. CDR3 DNA: TGCGCCAGCAGCTTGGATACGACAGAATACGAGCAGTACTTC. Its protein product is CASSLDTTEYEQYF.

The chain joins TRBV3-1 (or the pseudogene TRBV3-2) to TRBJ1-1; possibly TRBD1 for D (6 bases). Germline V gene sequence: CDR1 LGHDT, CDR2 YNNKEL (reference sequence). The CDR3 length is 15 residues. Trimming stripped 4 bases from V and 5 bases from J, with 17 bases between. Here the CDR3 DNA reads TGTGCCAGCAGCCCAGCCAGGGGCGGGGGGACTGAAGCTTTCTTT. It specifies CASSPARGGGTEAFF.

The gene calls are TRBV18 and TRBJ2-1, with 8 bases lining up with TRBD2. Germline lookup yields CDR1 KGHSH and CDR2 LQKENI. J was trimmed by 0 bases and V by 4 bases; bases with no gene match: 2. The CDR3 is 15 residues long. CDR3 nucleotide sequence: TGTGCCAGCTCACGAGGGACTAGCTCCTACAATGAGCAGTTCTTC. Its protein is CASSRGTSSYNEQFF. Variable domain in full (rest from reference TRBV18 and TRBJ2-1): NAGVMQNPRHLVRRRGQEARLRCSPMKGHSHVYWYRQLPEEGLKFMVYLQKENIIDESGMPKERFSAEFPKEGPSILRIQQVVRGDSAAYFCASSRGTSSYNEQFFGPGTRLTVL.

The genes are TRBV28 and TRBJ2-7; a weak D match, TRBD2 (5 bases). The CDR3 has 14 residues. The V end was cut by 7 bases, the J end by 4 bases, with 17 bases between. Per the germline V gene, CDR1 is MDHEN and CDR2 is SYDVKM. This chain's CDR3 is CASIRSGRGYEQYF. Here the CDR3 DNA reads TGTGCCAGCATAAGATCGGGTCGCGGGTACGAGCAGTACTTC.

The chain joins TRBV7-8 to TRBJ2-1; D gene uncertain. Trimming cost V 1 base and J 10 bases, with 11 bases left between them. This CDR3 is built from 13 residues. Germline CDR1 SGHVS, CDR2 FQNEAQ. The CDR3, as DNA: TGTGCCAGCAGCTTAGGACTCCTAACGGAGCAGTTCTTC. It is translated as CASSLGLLTEQFF.

This clone was counted a few times. This chain uses TRBV6-5 with TRBJ1-1; a weak D match, TRBD1 (6 bases). V lost 6 bases, J lost 1 base, and 9 bases lay in between. Germline V CDR1 and CDR2: MNHEY, SVGAGI. The CDR3 runs to 13 residues. The CDR3 is CASSWGQNTEAFF. CDR3 DNA: TGTGCCAGCAGCTGGGGACAGAACACTGAAGCTTTCTTT.

The chain joins TRBV18 to TRBJ2-1, with TRBD2 matching over 7 bases. V dropped 4 bases and J dropped 9; count of bases not matched to a gene: 0. CDR1 is KGHSH and CDR2 is LQKENI in the germline V gene. This CDR3 has 11 residues. The CDR3 coding sequence is TGTGCCAGCTCACGGGGGGGTGAGCAGTTCTTC. Protein product: CASSRGGEQFF.

J is TRBJ2-1 and V is TRBV7-3; 8 nucleotides line up with TRBD2. This CDR3 has 15 residues. Germline values: CDR1 SGHTA, CDR2 FQGTGA. The J segment lost 10 bases and the V segment lost 2 bases, leaving 10 bases of the junction unmatched. CDR3 protein: CASSLGEAGAGEQFF. DNA of the CDR3: TGTGCCAGCAGCTTAGGGGAAGCGGGAGCGGGGGAGCAGTTCTTC.

J is TRBJ2-7 and V is TRBV18; tentatively, D is TRBD1 (6 bases). The V and J ends lost 3 bases and 0 bases respectively, with 9 bases between them. The CDR3 runs to 14 residues. Germline CDR1 reads KGHSH; CDR2 reads LQKENI. CDR3 protein: CASSPRGNSYEQYF. The CDR3, as DNA: TGTGCCAGCTCACCTAGGGGGAACTCCTACGAGCAGTACTTC.

The rearrangement joins TRBV5-4 to TRBJ2-3; D perhaps matches TRBD1 (6 bases). CDR3 length equals 16 residues. V was clipped by 0 bases and J by 7 bases, with 18 bases between them. The germline V gene encodes CDR1 SGHNT and CDR2 YYREEE (reference sequence). The CDR3 nucleotides are TGTGCCAGCAGCTTGGGATTAGGGGGAAATGCGAATACGCAGTATTTT. This translates into CASSLGLGGNANTQYF.

The chain recombines TRBV6-4 with TRBJ2-3, with a weak D call TRBD2 (6 bases). V lost 0 bases and J 1 base, leaving 8 bases between the germline ends. Germline CDR1 is MRHNA and CDR2 is SNTAGT. This CDR3 has 15 residues. CDR3: CASSDSSSGTDTQYF. The CDR3, as DNA: TGTGCCAGCAGTGACTCGTCTAGCGGCACAGATACGCAGTATTTT.

This chain connects TRBV5-1 to TRBJ1-4; 9 bases agree with TRBD1. The CDR3 extends over 16 amino acids. V shed 0 bases and J 6 bases; nucleotides not matched to a gene: 6. The germline CDR1 and CDR2 sequences are SGHRS and YFSETQ. CDR3 nucleotide sequence: TGCGCCAGCAGCTTGGTAGGGGGACAGGGCTATGAAAAACTGTTTTTT. Translated, it gives CASSLVGGQGYEKLFF.

This chain connects TRBV6-5 to TRBJ1-2; 10 nucleotides align to TRBD1. The CDR3 length is 14 residues. Germline values: CDR1 MNHEY, CDR2 SVGAGI. The J segment lost 5 bases and the V segment lost 8 bases, leaving 8 bases of the junction unmatched. As DNA, the CDR3 is TGTGCCAGCTGGGGGACAGGGGTTTCTTATGGCTACACCTTC. It yields the protein CASWGTGVSYGYTF.

In this sample, this clone turned up a few times. The chain uses TRBV10-2 and TRBJ2-7, with D maybe TRBD1 (5 bases). Trimming took 2 bases from V and 2 from J, leaving 13 bases between them. The CDR3 has 15 residues. Germline CDR1 and CDR2: WSHSY and SAAADI. DNA for the CDR3: TGCGCCAGCAGTGAGGACAGTGCGAACCCCTACGAGCAGTACTTC. Its translation: CASSEDSANPYEQYF.

The gene calls are TRBV4-2 and TRBJ2-4; 8 bases agree with TRBD2. Germline V lookup: CDR1 LGHNA, CDR2 YNFKEQ. This CDR3 is built from 15 residues. V trimming: 4 bases; J trimming: 1 base; junction bases outside the gene matches: 3. The CDR3 protein is CASSLSGTAKNIQYF. DNA for the CDR3: TGTGCCAGCAGCCTTAGCGGGACGGCCAAAAACATTCAGTACTTC.

This chain connects TRBV7-9 to TRBJ1-1; perhaps TRBD1 as D (5 bases). V was trimmed by 4 bases and J by 2 bases, leaving 11 bases between them. Germline CDR1 reads SEHNR; CDR2 reads FQNEAQ (reference sequence). The CDR3 contains 14 residues. The chain's CDR3 is CASSWQGPNTEAFF. CDR3 in DNA: TGTGCCAGCAGCTGGCAGGGCCCCAACACTGAAGCTTTCTTT.

The chain is built from TRBV9 and TRBJ1-3, with 7 nucleotides matching TRBD1. The V gene end was trimmed by 3 bases and the J gene end by 8 bases; junction bases not matched to a gene: 14. This CDR3 comprises 16 residues. Germline V gene sequence: CDR1 SGDLS, CDR2 YYNGEE. The CDR3 nucleotides read TGTGCCAGCAGCGCTACTACCGACAGGGCCATGGACACCATATATTTT. Protein product: CASSATTDRAMDTIYF.

The J gene is TRBJ1-2, the V gene TRBV4-1; 7 bases are a match to TRBD1. Germline-derived CDR1 and CDR2 are MGHRA and YSYEKL. The CDR3 contains 15 residues. V lost 1 base, J lost 4 bases, and 6 bases stayed unmatched. For the CDR3, the DNA is TGCGCCAGCAGCCAAGCCACAGGGGTAACCTATGGCTACACCTTC. Amino acids: CASSQATGVTYGYTF.

The chain joins TRBV5-1 to TRBJ2-3, with 7 bases aligning to TRBD2. Per germline, CDR1 SGHRS and CDR2 YFSETQ. The CDR3 extends over 16 amino acids. V was pared by 0 bases and J by 1 base, with 5 bases of the junction left unmatched. The DNA of the CDR3 is TGCGCCAGCAGCTTGGCCGGGGGGTTTCGCACAGATACGCAGTATTTT. This gives the protein CASSLAGGFRTDTQYF.

CDR3 DNA: TGTGCCAGCAGTTTTAGTCTAGCGGGGCTAACCTACGAGCAGTACTTC. It specifies CASSFSLAGLTYEQYF. The chain joins TRBV28 to TRBJ2-7; 9 nucleotides align to TRBD2. CDR1 and CDR2 (germline): MDHEN, SYDVKM. Trimming cost V 3 bases and J 2 bases; bases outside gene matches: 8. The CDR3 has 16 residues.

The chain employs TRBV11-2 and TRBJ2-7; TRBD2 is a possible D gene (6 bases). In germline, CDR1 is SGHAT, CDR2 FQNNGV. V was trimmed by 5 bases and J by 0 bases, leaving 14 bases between them. This CDR3 comprises 15 residues. The chain's CDR3 is CASSPASGFSYEQYF. The CDR3 DNA sequence: TGTGCCAGCAGCCCAGCAAGCGGGTTCTCCTACGAGCAGTACTTC.

The genes are TRBV4-1 and TRBJ1-4, with a tentative D call TRBD1 (5 bases). Germline loops: CDR1 MGHRA, CDR2 YSYEKL. CDR3 length: 17 residues. V gave up 6 bases and J gave up 5 bases, with 22 bases separating them. CDR3 loop: CASRKIVSRQINEKLFF. The DNA of the CDR3 is TGCGCCAGCAGGAAGATTGTCTCGAGACAGATCAATGAAAAACTGTTTTTT.

This clone was counted once. The chain joins TRBV28 to TRBJ2-1; perhaps TRBD2 as D (5 bases). Per the germline V gene, CDR1 is MDHEN and CDR2 is SYDVKM. CDR3 length: 15 residues. V was shortened by 5 bases and J by 7 bases, with 18 bases between the two germline ends. Here the CDR3 reads CASSTTPGFGNEQFF. CDR3 sequence (DNA): TGTGCCAGCAGTACGACCCCGGGGTTCGGGAATGAGCAGTTCTTC.

This chain links TRBV27 with TRBJ2-7, with a weak D call TRBD2 (7 bases). Germline loops: CDR1 MNHEY, CDR2 SMNVEV (reference sequence). The CDR3 sequence is 13 residues long. The V gene lost 5 bases and the J gene lost 5 bases, with 13 bases spanning the gap. The DNA for the CDR3 is TGTGCCAGCAGTCGGGGGGCGGTCCACGAGCAGTACTTC. It is translated as CASSRGAVHEQYF.

The chain carries TRBV11-3 and TRBJ2-6; a weak D match, TRBD1 (7 bases). This CDR3 comprises 19 residues. Trimming pared 5 bases from V and 0 bases from J, leaving 20 bases between. CDR1 and CDR2 (germline): SGHNT, YENEEA. The CDR3 DNA reads as TGTGCCAGCAGCCAGGGCAGGGGGGCCAAGACCTCTGGGGCCAACGTCCTGACTTTC. Translating gives CASSQGRGAKTSGANVLTF.